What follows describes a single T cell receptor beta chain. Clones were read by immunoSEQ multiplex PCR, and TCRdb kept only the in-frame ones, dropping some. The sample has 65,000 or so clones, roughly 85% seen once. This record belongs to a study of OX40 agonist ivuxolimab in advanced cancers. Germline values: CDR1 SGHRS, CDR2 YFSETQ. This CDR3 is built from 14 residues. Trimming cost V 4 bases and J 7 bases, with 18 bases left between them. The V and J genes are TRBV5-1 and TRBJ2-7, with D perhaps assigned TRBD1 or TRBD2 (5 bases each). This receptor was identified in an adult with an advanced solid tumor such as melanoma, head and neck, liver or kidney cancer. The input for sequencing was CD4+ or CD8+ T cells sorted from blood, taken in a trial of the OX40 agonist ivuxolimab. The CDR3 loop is CASSPGATPGEQYF. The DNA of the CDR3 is TGCGCCAGCAGCCCCGGGGCCACCCCGGGGGAGCAGTACTTC.